This passage covers 20 T cell receptor beta chains from one sample sequenced in a study of vaccination and CD4 T cells after COVID-19. Treatment: 10-day PBMC culture with coronavirus spike peptide pools or control peptides (ViraFEST assay). CD4+ T cells that had been cultured provided DNA sequenced with the Oncomine TCR Beta short-read assay. TCRdb re-derived calls from the PCR reads in MiXCR, one entry per CDR3 protein. The sample records roughly 12,000 distinct CDR3 sequences, under 75% being singletons. No antigen has been assigned to these receptors. This material consisted of CD4+ T cells from blood, cultured in vitro, taken before SARS-CoV-2 vaccination. The receptors stem from a human donor who had recovered from COVID-19.

This clonotype was seen a handful of times. The chain carries TRBV27 and TRBJ2-3, with 8 nucleotides matching TRBD1. CDR1 MNHEY and CDR2 SMNVEV come from the germline V gene (reference sequence). V trimming: 6 bases; J trimming: 2 bases; junction bases outside the gene matches: 10. The CDR3 contains 16 residues. CDR3 nucleotide sequence: TGTGCCAGCAGGGCAGTCAGGGGGCCCGACACAGATACGCAGTATTTT. Its translation: CASRAVRGPDTDTQYF.

The V call is TRBV6-1, the J call TRBJ2-1, with D tentatively TRBD2 (6 bases). Germline CDR1 MNHNS, CDR2 SASEGT. V lost 6 bases to trimming and J lost 1 base, with 13 bases between them. The CDR3 has 15 amino acids. CDR3 residues: CASRMEGLSYNEQFF. CDR3 in DNA: TGTGCCAGCAGAATGGAGGGGCTATCCTACAATGAGCAGTTCTTC.

The chain uses TRBV6-1 and TRBJ2-1, with 7 bases lining up with TRBD2. Germline V gene sequence: CDR1 MNHNS, CDR2 SASEGT. Trimming took 2 bases from V and 8 from J; bases not matched to a gene: 3. The CDR3 runs 13 residues. The CDR3 region is CASSELAVDEQFF. In nucleotides, the CDR3 is TGTGCCAGCAGTGAACTAGCGGTCGATGAGCAGTTCTTC.

The chain combines TRBV20-1 with TRBJ2-1, with unresolved D. Trimming cost V 4 bases and J 10 bases, with 20 bases left between them. CDR3 length: 14 residues. Looked up from germline, CDR1 is DFQATT and CDR2 is SNEGSKA (reference sequence). CDR3 sequence: CSATSTYLLGEQFF. DNA of the CDR3: TGCAGTGCTACCTCCACGTATCTCCTAGGGGAGCAGTTCTTC.

The rearrangement uses TRBV20-1 and TRBJ2-1, with D unclear. V was trimmed by 4 bases and J by 1 base, leaving 8 bases between them. The germline V gene encodes CDR1 DFQATT and CDR2 SNEGSKA (reference sequence). This CDR3 region has 13 residues. The CDR3 loop is CSAIGFSYNEQFF. The CDR3 nucleotides read TGCAGTGCTATAGGGTTTTCCTACAATGAGCAGTTCTTC.

The chain couples TRBV7-9 to TRBJ2-7; D is uncertain. The germline V gene has CDR1 SEHNR and CDR2 FQNEAQ (reference sequence). Trimming took off 1 base at V and 1 base at J, with 8 bases between the two ends. The CDR3 sequence is 14 residues long. The CDR3 bases are TGTGCCAGCAGCTTAGAACTTCGATCCTACGAGCAGTACTTC. Protein: CASSLELRSYEQYF.

The chain employs TRBV28 and TRBJ2-1; 9 positions agree with TRBD1. Germline-derived CDR1 and CDR2 are MDHEN and SYDVKM. This CDR3 comprises 15 residues. Germline trimming cut 4 bases from V and 7 bases from J; bases unmatched to any gene: 8. CDR3 amino acids: CASSSPGQGGNEQFF. The CDR3 DNA follows: TGTGCCAGCAGTTCCCCGGGACAGGGTGGAAATGAGCAGTTCTTC.

The rearrangement uses TRBV20-1 and TRBJ1-5; D unresolved. Between the trimmed V and J ends, which lost 3 bases and 5 bases, there was a span of 8 bases. Germline lookup yields CDR1 DFQATT and CDR2 SNEGSKA (reference sequence). The CDR3 consists of 12 residues. CDR3 DNA sequence: TGCAGTGCTAGGGACCCCGATCAGCCCCAGCATTTT. Its protein is CSARDPDQPQHF.

The V gene is TRBV6-1, the J gene TRBJ1-2, with D possibly TRBD1 on 5 matching bases. There are 13 residues in the CDR3. V was clipped by 8 bases and J by 5 bases, with 15 bases between them. CDR1 and CDR2 (germline): MNHNS, SASEGT. In DNA form, the CDR3 reads TGTGCCAGCGACTTGCAGGGTCGATATGGCTACACCTTC. It is translated as CASDLQGRYGYTF.

This clonotype appeared a few times. The CDR3 reads CASSQVGSSTDTQYF. The CDR3 region has the DNA TGCGCCAGCAGCCAAGTGGGAAGTAGCACAGATACGCAGTATTTT. This rearrangement joins TRBV4-1 to TRBJ2-3; D is undetermined. Germline assignment: CDR1 MGHRA and CDR2 YSYEKL. The V and J ends lost 1 base and 0 bases respectively, with 8 bases between them. This CDR3 is built from 15 residues.

The chain is built from TRBV6-1 and TRBJ1-6; maybe TRBD1 (5 bases). V was clipped by 5 bases and J by 4 bases, with 12 bases between them. Germline assignment: CDR1 MNHNS and CDR2 SASEGT. The CDR3 is 15 residues long. The CDR3 nucleotides are TGTGCCAGCAGTACGGGACGGTATTATAATTCACCCCTCCACTTT. Translating it yields CASSTGRYYNSPLHF.

This rearrangement joins TRBV15 to TRBJ1-5; 9 bases align to TRBD1. V lost 5 bases, J lost 6 bases, and 8 bases stayed unmatched. In germline, CDR1 is LNHNV, CDR2 YYDKDF (reference sequence). The CDR3 loop spans 15 amino acids. The CDR3 sequence is CATSVGTGGGQPQHF. The DNA for the CDR3 is TGTGCCACCAGCGTCGGTACAGGGGGCGGTCAGCCCCAGCATTTT.

The rearrangement joins TRBV2 to TRBJ1-2, with D unresolved. Trimming stripped 7 bases from V and 4 bases from J, with 10 bases between. Germline V gene lookup returns CDR1 SNHLY and CDR2 FYNNEI. The CDR3 loop spans 12 amino acids. The CDR3 protein is CASNPGSYGYTF. Written as DNA, the CDR3 is TGTGCCAGCAATCCGGGGAGCTATGGCTACACCTTC.

The chain recombines TRBV10-3 with TRBJ2-1, with 9 nucleotides matching TRBD1. The V segment lost 0 bases and the J segment 6 bases; nucleotides outside the gene matches: 6. CDR3 size: 16 residues. Germline CDR1 ENHRY, CDR2 SYGVKD. CDR3 amino acids: CAISESRTGAGNEQFF. As DNA, the CDR3 is TGTGCCATCAGTGAGTCAAGGACAGGGGCGGGCAATGAGCAGTTCTTC.

The chain joins TRBV6-2 or TRBV6-3 to TRBJ1-5; the D gene is possibly TRBD1 (6 bases). The germline V gene has CDR1 MNHEY and CDR2 SVGEGT. V was cut by 2 bases and J by 3 bases, with 11 bases left in between. This CDR3 is built from 15 residues. The CDR3 is CASSYRGLSNQPQHF. CDR3 DNA: TGTGCCAGCAGTTACAGGGGGTTATCCAATCAGCCCCAGCATTTT.

The chain couples TRBV4-2 to TRBJ1-1; D gene ambiguous. Between the trimmed V and J ends, which lost 4 bases and 5 bases, there was a span of 14 bases. CDR1 is LGHNA, CDR2 YNFKEQ, per germline. The CDR3 loop spans 14 amino acids. Here the CDR3 DNA reads TGTGCCAGCAGCCGAGGACTGATGGGGACTGAAGCTTTCTTT. It specifies CASSRGLMGTEAFF.

V is TRBV7-2 and J is TRBJ2-3; 10 bases are a match to TRBD2. J gave up 0 bases and V 2 bases, and 8 bases lay outside the gene matches. Germline assignment: CDR1 SGHTA and CDR2 FQGNSA. CDR3 length: 18 residues. CDR3 bases: TGTGCCAGCAGCTTATTTATACGGACTAGCGGAAGCACAGATACGCAGTATTTT. Its protein is CASSLFIRTSGSTDTQYF. The variable domain in full, completed from reference TRBV7-2 and TRBJ2-3, reads GAGVSQSPSNKVTEKGKDVELRCDPISGHTALYWYRQSLGQGLEFLIYFQGNSAPDKSGLPSDRFSAERTGGSVSTLTIQRTQQEDSAVYLCASSLFIRTSGSTDTQYFGPGTRLTVL.

The chain recombines TRBV20-1 with TRBJ1-3, with D possibly TRBD1 on 5 matching bases. The CDR3 sequence is 13 residues long. Looked up from germline, CDR1 is DFQATT and CDR2 is SNEGSKA (reference sequence). V gave up 4 bases and J gave up 3 bases, with 10 bases separating them. In DNA, the CDR3 is TGCAGTGCTAAACAGGACCTTGGAAACACCATATATTTT. Translation gives CSAKQDLGNTIYF.

The chain employs TRBV27 and TRBJ2-7; no reliable D call. Trimming stripped 5 bases from V and 3 bases from J, with 20 bases between. In germline, CDR1 is MNHEY, CDR2 SMNVEV (reference sequence). The CDR3 runs to 16 residues. CDR3 coding DNA: TGTGCCAGCAGTGACCTTAAGGTCTCAGCCTTCTACGAGCAGTACTTC. It is translated as CASSDLKVSAFYEQYF.

This chain joins TRBV20-1 and TRBJ1-4, with 7 bases fitting TRBD1. CDR1 and CDR2 from the germline V gene are DFQATT and SNEGSKA (reference sequence). The CDR3 totals 14 residues. V trimming: 5 bases; J trimming: 5 bases; junction bases outside the gene matches: 8. CDR3 region: CSALTRQGNEKLFF. The CDR3, as DNA: TGCAGTGCTCTTACTCGACAGGGAAATGAAAAACTGTTTTTT.